This T cell receptor (beta chain) was profiled in a study of blood T cells in healthy people across ages. Across the whole study: Per every two T cells, about one barcoded beta molecule was captured by template switching.

V dropped 3 bases and J dropped 9 bases, with 15 bases sitting between them. Germline CDR1 is ENHRY and CDR2 is SYGVKD. This CDR3 has 14 amino acids. This clonotype was seen a few times. Alongside a J-beta primer mix, a sample-barcoded 5' primer served in a second PCR lasting about 7 to 11 cycles. TCRdb used MiXCR to reprocess the 5' RACE reads, holding one entry per CDR3 protein. Of some 1,800,000 distinct CDR3 sequences listed, roughly two fifths are singletons. V gene TRBV10-3 combines with J gene TRBJ2-1, with D possibly being TRBD2 (5 bases). The TCR comes from a human donor in good health. The sequenced sample consisted of blood. CDR3 DNA: TGTGCCATCAGTGATGCGGGCAGCACCGGTGAGCAGTTCTTC. The encoded protein is CAISDAGSTGEQFF.